Listed here is a single T cell receptor (beta chain). The target antigen is unknown. Primers used in a second PCR of about 7 to 11 cycles were a sample-barcoded 5' primer and a J-beta primer mix. TCRdb re-derived calls from the 5' RACE reads in MiXCR, one entry per CDR3 protein. The table includes 600,000 to 1,000,000 distinct CDR3 sequences, 20% to 30% detected once. The CDR3 has 18 amino acids. The entry originates in a study of blood T cells in healthy people across ages. The study, taken as a whole, reports: TCR beta diversity, measured per million T cells, fell in a roughly linear way with age. The percentage of naive T cells correlated strongly with TCR beta diversity.

The same data also contributed to another study, on T cells of mothers and their children. That paper notes: The study sampled three healthy Caucasian mothers and their six children. It was related mother-child pairs that showed slightly higher overlap than unrelated pairs, without reaching significance.

The TCR sequence derives from a boy between 10 and 17 years old in good health. The specimen sequenced was blood. The V call is TRBV21-1, the J call TRBJ2-1; the table calls TRBD1, which could not be checked here. TRBV21-1 is a listed pseudogene. The CDR3 nucleotides are TGTGCCAGCAGCAAAATTCCTCCGGGGCCGGGCTCCTACAATGAGCAGTTCTTC. Translation gives CASSKIPPGPGSYNEQFF.